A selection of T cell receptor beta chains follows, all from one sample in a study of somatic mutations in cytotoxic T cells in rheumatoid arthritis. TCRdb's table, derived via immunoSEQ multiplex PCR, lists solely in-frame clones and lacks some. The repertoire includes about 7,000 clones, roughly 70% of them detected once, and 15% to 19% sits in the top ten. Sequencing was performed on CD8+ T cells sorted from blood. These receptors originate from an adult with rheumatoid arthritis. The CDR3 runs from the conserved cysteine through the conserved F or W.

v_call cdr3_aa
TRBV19 CASSRTGIVSEAFF
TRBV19 CASSIGRGLDYGYTF
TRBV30 CAWTPGLVNTEAFF
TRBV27 CASSLKGQGLYEQYF
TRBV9 CASSVGDVPETQYF
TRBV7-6 CASSLKGVETQYF
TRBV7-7 CASSFGQGDSQFF
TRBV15 CATKGWTGGLVETEAFF
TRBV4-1 CASSHIQNWGGELFF
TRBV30 CAWSPTQPGQGMTGLSNQPQHF
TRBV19 CASSNGGMAETQYF
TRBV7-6 CASSSSGGNRAYNEQFF
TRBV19 CASSRYYRDGNTIYF
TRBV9 CASSVEKGGEQFF
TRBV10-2 CASTAVRLAADTQYF
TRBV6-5 CASSRGRPYGYTF
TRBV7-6 CASSLVAGSNQPQHF
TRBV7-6 CASSAGAGTDTQYF
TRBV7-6 CASSPDRGLYGYTF
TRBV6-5 CASSQSDRGNEQFF
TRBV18 CASAGRHQETQYF
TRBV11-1 CASSSRQGWTEAFF
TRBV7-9 CASSLTGGNTEAFF
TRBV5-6 CASSYGGTTNNEQFF
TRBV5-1 CASSLGTSGEDTQYF
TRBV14 CASSQSRDWQSNEQFF
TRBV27 CASRQIGSGTDTQYF
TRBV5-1 CASSFRTGGGEQYF
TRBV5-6 CASSLYVRRDSDNSPLHF
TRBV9 CASRGTHGYTF
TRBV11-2 CASSSGLAEEETQYF
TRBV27 CASSAIRGTGGETQYF
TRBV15 CATSRGDRDFGGELFF
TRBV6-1 CASTELTGPDTQYF
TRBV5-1 CASSLRLRMGTGVYEQYF
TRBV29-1 CSVEVSQGIYNEQFF
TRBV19 CASSMRRQTTLLNTEAFF
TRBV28 CASSSGTLNQPQHF
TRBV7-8 CASSQDPYSYEQYF
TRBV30 CAWSVPVTGAQETQYF
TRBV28 CASSPGLESETQYF
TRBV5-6 CASSLGSGEETQYF
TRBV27 CASSFRAGVEFF
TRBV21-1 CASSKVTRGLCNEQFF
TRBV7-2 CASSPWNTGELFF
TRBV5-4 CASSLGSTKMQYF
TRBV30 CAWKQDSGVWNEQFF